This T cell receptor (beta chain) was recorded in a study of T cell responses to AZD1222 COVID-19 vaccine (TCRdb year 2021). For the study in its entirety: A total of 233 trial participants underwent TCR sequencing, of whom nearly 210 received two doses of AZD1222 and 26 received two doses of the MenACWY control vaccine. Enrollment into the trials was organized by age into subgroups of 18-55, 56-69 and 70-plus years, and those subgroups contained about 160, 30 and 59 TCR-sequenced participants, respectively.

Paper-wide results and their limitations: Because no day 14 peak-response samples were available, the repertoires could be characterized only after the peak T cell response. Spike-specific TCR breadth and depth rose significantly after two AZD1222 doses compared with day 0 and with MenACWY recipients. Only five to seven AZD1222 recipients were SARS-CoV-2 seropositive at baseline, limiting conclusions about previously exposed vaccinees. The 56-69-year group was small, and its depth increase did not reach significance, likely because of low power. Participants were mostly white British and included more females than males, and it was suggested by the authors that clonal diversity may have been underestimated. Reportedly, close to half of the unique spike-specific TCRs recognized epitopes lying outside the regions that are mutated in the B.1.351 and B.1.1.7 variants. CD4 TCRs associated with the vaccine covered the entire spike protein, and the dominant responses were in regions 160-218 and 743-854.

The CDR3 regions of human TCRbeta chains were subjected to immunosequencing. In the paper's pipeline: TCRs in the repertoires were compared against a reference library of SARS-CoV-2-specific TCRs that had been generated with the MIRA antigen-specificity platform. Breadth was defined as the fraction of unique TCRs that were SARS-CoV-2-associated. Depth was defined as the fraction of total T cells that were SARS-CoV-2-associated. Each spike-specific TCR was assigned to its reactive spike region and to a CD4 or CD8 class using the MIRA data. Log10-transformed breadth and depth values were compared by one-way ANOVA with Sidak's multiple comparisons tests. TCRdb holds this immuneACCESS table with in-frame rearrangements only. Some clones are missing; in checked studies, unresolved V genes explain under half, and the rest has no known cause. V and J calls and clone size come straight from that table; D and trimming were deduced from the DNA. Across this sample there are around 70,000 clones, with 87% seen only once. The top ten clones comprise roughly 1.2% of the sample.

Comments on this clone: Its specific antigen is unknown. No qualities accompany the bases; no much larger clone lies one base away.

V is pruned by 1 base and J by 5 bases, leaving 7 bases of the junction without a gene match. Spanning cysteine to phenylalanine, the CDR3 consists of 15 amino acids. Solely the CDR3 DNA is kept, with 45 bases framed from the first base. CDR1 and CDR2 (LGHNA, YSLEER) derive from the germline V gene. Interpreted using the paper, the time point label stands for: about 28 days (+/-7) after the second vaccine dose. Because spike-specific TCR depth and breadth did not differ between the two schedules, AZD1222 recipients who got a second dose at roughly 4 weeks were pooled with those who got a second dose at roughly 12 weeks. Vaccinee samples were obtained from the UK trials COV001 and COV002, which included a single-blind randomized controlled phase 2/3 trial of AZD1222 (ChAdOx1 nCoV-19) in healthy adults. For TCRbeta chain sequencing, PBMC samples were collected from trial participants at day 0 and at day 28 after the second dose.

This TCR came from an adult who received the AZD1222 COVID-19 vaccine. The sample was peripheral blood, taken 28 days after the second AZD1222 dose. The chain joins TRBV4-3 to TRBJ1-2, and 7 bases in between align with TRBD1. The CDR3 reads CASSQGPTGQYGYTF. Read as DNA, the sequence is TGCGCCAGCAGCCAAGGGCCAACGGGACAGTATGGCTACACCTTC.